A selection of T cell receptor beta chains follows, all from one sample in a study of shared clonotypes between healthy human individuals. Produced via immunoSEQ multiplex PCR; TCRdb's table is partial and in-frame only. The table has roughly 1.5 million clones, around 98% seen once; the top ten hold approximately 0.44%. The sequencing input was naive CD4+ T cells sorted from blood. These receptors came from a man aged 25-45 years in good health. Each CDR3 is given with its conserved first and last residue. Each record gives: clone size, V gene, J gene, CDR3 length, D gene, CDR3 protein, CDR3 DNA. A D gene is named only where the DNA matches it firmly. Clone size, where shown, is once, few, many, or a class for clones that have expanded.

>NA|TRBV29-1|TRBJ2-1|15|TRBD2
CSAAKRLAGGNEQFF
TGCAGCGCAGCGAAGAGACTAGCGGGAGGCAATGAGCAGTTCTTC
>NA|TRBV5-1|TRBJ2-1|15|NA
CASSLAPAPGNEQFF
TGCGCCAGCAGCTTGGCCCCTGCCCCGGGGAATGAGCAGTTCTTC
>NA|TRBV7-2|TRBJ2-7|14|TRBD2
CASSLGAGAYEQYF
TGTGCCAGCAGCTTAGGTGCGGGAGCCTACGAGCAGTACTTC
>NA|TRBV5-1|TRBJ1-1|16|TRBD1
CASSLKGQGTNTEAFF
TGCGCCAGCAGCTTGAAGGGACAGGGGACGAACACTGAAGCTTTCTTT
>NA|TRBV19|TRBJ2-1|14|NA
CATRSERIYNEQFF
TGTGCCACTAGGAGCGAAAGAATCTACAATGAGCAGTTCTTC
>NA|TRBV21-1|TRBJ2-7|13|NA
CASSKNARYEQYF
TGTGCCAGCAGCAAAAACGCCCGATACGAGCAGTACTTC
>NA|TRBV6-4|TRBJ2-1|13|NA
CASSGRGHNEQFF
TGTGCCAGCAGCGGGAGGGGGCACAATGAGCAGTTCTTC
>NA|TRBV18|TRBJ2-1|16|TRBD2
CASSSIAGASYNEQFF
TGTGCCAGCTCATCCATAGCGGGAGCCTCCTACAATGAGCAGTTCTTC
>NA|TRBV29-1|TRBJ1-1|12|TRBD1
CSVEGAGTEAFF
TGCAGCGTCGAGGGGGCTGGGACTGAAGCTTTCTTT
>NA|TRBV28|TRBJ2-2|14|TRBD2
CASRISGSSGELFF
TGTGCCAGCAGGATTAGCGGGAGCTCCGGGGAGCTGTTTTTT
>NA|TRBV5-1|TRBJ2-1|13|NA
CASSSGGGPEQFF
TGCGCCAGCAGCTCTGGGGGTGGACCTGAGCAGTTCTTC
>NA|TRBV28|TRBJ2-5|14|NA
CASNEGGGKPTQYF
TGTGCCAGCAACGAAGGGGGGGGCAAACCGACCCAGTACTTC
>NA|TRBV7-5|TRBJ2-2|18|NA
CARSPSGSGTSITGELFF
TGTGCCAGAAGCCCCTCGGGTTCCGGGACATCAATCACCGGGGAGCTGTTTTTT
>NA|TRBV19|TRBJ2-3|15|TRBD1
CASSTHRGQGDTQYF
TGTGCCAGTAGTACGCACAGGGGGCAGGGAGATACGCAGTATTTT
>once|TRBV5-1|TRBJ2-5|16|NA
CASSIGGASGAETQYF
TGCGCCAGCAGCATAGGGGGGGCCTCGGGCGCAGAGACCCAGTACTTC
>NA|TRBV5-4|TRBJ2-2|15|NA
CASSLGGQPTGELFF
TGTGCCAGCAGCTTGGGCGGACAGCCCACCGGGGAGCTGTTTTTT
>NA|TRBV6-6|TRBJ2-7|13|NA
CASSNPQSYEQYF
TGTGCCAGCAGTAACCCGCAGTCGTACGAGCAGTACTTC
>NA|TRBV4-1|TRBJ1-5|14|TRBD1
CASSPRDRGQPQHF
TGCGCCAGCAGCCCCCGGGACAGGGGTCAGCCCCAGCATTTT
>NA|TRBV28|TRBJ1-1|16|NA
CASSLTGLRIHTEAFF
TGTGCCAGCAGCCTAACAGGGCTCCGGATCCACACTGAAGCTTTCTTT
>NA|TRBV28|TRBJ1-5|15|NA
CASSFPPGSGQPQHF
TGTGCCAGCAGTTTTCCCCCGGGATCGGGTCAGCCCCAGCATTTT
>NA|TRBV7-8|TRBJ1-3|14|NA
CASRGFRGGNTIYF
TGTGCCAGCAGGGGGTTCAGGGGTGGAAACACCATATATTTT
>NA|TRBV28|TRBJ2-6|12|NA
CASSLGANVLTF
TGTGCCAGCAGTTTGGGGGCCAACGTCCTGACTTTC
>NA|TRBV5-1|TRBJ1-1|13|NA
CASNPEDGASAFF
TGCGCCAGCAATCCAGAGGACGGGGCTTCGGCTTTCTTT
>NA|TRBV11-2|TRBJ2-3|14|TRBD1
CASRLTGSTDTQYF
TGTGCCAGCAGACTGACAGGGTCCACAGATACGCAGTATTTT
>NA|TRBV7-7|TRBJ2-5|14|TRBD1
CASSPDRGPETQYF
TGTGCTAGCAGCCCGGACAGGGGGCCGGAGACCCAGTACTTC
>NA|TRBV14|TRBJ2-7|15|TRBD1
CASSRIPTGSGEQYF
TGTGCCAGCAGCCGAATACCGACAGGGTCGGGGGAGCAGTACTTC
>NA|TRBV28|TRBJ2-7|15|NA
CASSFLTAWNNEQYF
TGTGCCAGCAGTTTCCTCACTGCGTGGAACAACGAGCAGTACTTC
>NA|TRBV11-3|TRBJ1-1|13|TRBD1
CASSWTGGTEAFF
TGTGCCAGCAGCTGGACAGGGGGCACTGAAGCTTTCTTT
>NA|TRBV5-6|TRBJ1-2|15|NA
CASSLGARRDTGYTF
TGTGCCAGCAGCTTGGGGGCACGGCGAGATACGGGCTACACCTTC
>NA|TRBV27|TRBJ2-3|11|TRBD2
CASTSGDTQYF
TGTGCCAGCACTAGCGGAGATACGCAGTATTTT
>NA|TRBV27|TRBJ2-2|14|NA
CASRKSLNTGELFF
TGTGCCAGCAGGAAAAGTTTAAACACCGGGGAGCTGTTTTTT
>NA|TRBV6-1|TRBJ1-1|11|NA
CASSEVTQVVF
TGTGCCAGCAGTGAAGTGACCCAAGTAGTCTTT
>NA|TRBV2|TRBJ2-7|12|NA
CASSESGYEQYF
TGTGCCAGCAGTGAATCGGGTTACGAGCAGTACTTC
>NA|TRBV2|TRBJ2-3|13|NA
CASSSARTDTQYF
TGTGCCAGCAGTTCTGCGCGGACAGATACGCAGTATTTT
>NA|TRBV27|TRBJ2-7|15|NA
CASSLGPGTSYEQYF
TGTGCCAGCAGTTTAGGGCCAGGGACGTCCTACGAGCAGTACTTC
>NA|TRBV30|TRBJ2-5|14|TRBD1
CAWGQGGLQETQYF
TGTGCCTGGGGACAGGGGGGACTCCAAGAGACCCAGTACTTC
>NA|TRBV7-2|TRBJ2-3|14|NA
CASSLEVRTDTQYF
TGTGCCAGCAGCTTAGAGGTGCGCACAGATACGCAGTATTTT
>NA|TRBV14|TRBJ1-2|13|NA
CASSQGESHGYTF
TGTGCCAGCAGCCAAGGAGAATCGCATGGCTACACCTTC
>NA|TRBV5-1|TRBJ2-7|14|NA
CASSVRSPSYEQYF
TGCGCCAGCAGCGTTCGCAGCCCCTCCTACGAGCAGTACTTC
>NA|TRBV18|TRBJ1-3|12|NA
CASSPSGNTIYF
TGTGCCAGCTCACCTTCTGGAAACACCATATATTTT
>NA|TRBV6-1|TRBJ1-5|14|NA
CASSEQRSNQPQHF
TGTGCCAGCAGTGAACAGCGGAGCAATCAGCCCCAGCATTTT
>NA|TRBV30|TRBJ2-7|13|TRBD2
CAWARDYFAEQYF
TGTGCCTGGGCCCGGGACTATTTCGCCGAGCAGTACTTC
>NA|TRBV29-1|TRBJ2-1|14|NA
CSVIRRGSYNEQFF
TGCAGCGTTATTAGGAGGGGCTCCTACAATGAGCAGTTCTTC